This paragraph reports one T cell receptor (beta chain). Methods used by the authors: Nucleated cell counts were estimated from reference gene primer amplification. Sequencing was performed with immunoSEQ multiplex PCR; in TCRdb, only in-frame clones are kept and a portion is missing. That table gives V, J and clone size, and the DNA gave D and trimming. The data contain hundreds of thousands of clones, more than 75% of them seen just once; the ten biggest clones take up around 4%. Individuals drawn from 24 US areas were about 18 to 100 years old. Researchers sorted participants into cohorts using their self-reported clinical history. This entry is derived from a study of blood T cell repertoires in COVID-19. CDR3 length: 16 amino acids. J gave up 2 bases and V 1 base, and 3 bases lay outside the gene matches. Per germline, CDR1 SGHDT and CDR2 YYEEEE.

The sequenced sample consisted of PBMCs or T cells enriched from blood (not recorded which). This clonotype was sampled from a young man with acute COVID-19. The chain is built from TRBV5-6 and TRBJ2-1; 10 bases are a match to TRBD2. The CDR3 reads CASSLPLAGAYNEQFF. CDR3 bases: TGTGCCAGCAGCTTGCCCCTAGCGGGGGCCTACAATGAGCAGTTCTTC.